These 6 T cell receptor beta chains were all obtained from the same sample, sequenced in a study of molecular identifiers for immune sequencing clone quantification. TCRdb recomputed calls from the PCR reads with MiXCR, one row per CDR3 protein. This sample has about 35,000 distinct CDR3 sequences, with about 18% found just once. Sequenced input: naive CD8+ T cells from blood, with Jurkat cell RNA spiked in. Subset given: FACS-sorted CD8+CD4-CCR7+CD45RA+ naive T cells. These receptors originate from a human donor in good health. Some libraries in this study had Jurkat cell RNA spiked in.

This clonotype was observed many times. The gene calls are TRBV2 and TRBJ2-1; 9 nucleotides line up with TRBD2. The V gene's germline CDR1 is SNHLY and CDR2 FYNNEI. V lost 8 bases and J lost 6; bases outside the gene matches: 2. This CDR3 has 12 residues. In DNA form, the CDR3 reads TGTGCCAGCCTACTAGCGGGCAATGAGCAGTTCTTC. Translation gives CASLLAGNEQFF.

This clonotype has ten or more counts. The chain carries TRBV4-2 and TRBJ2-1; 9 nucleotides match TRBD2. The V gene end was trimmed by 4 bases and the J gene end by 8 bases; junction bases not matched to a gene: 12. Germline-derived CDR1 and CDR2 are LGHNA and YNFKEQ. CDR3 size: 16 residues. The DNA for the CDR3 is TGTGCCAGCAGCCCCACAGACAGCGGGAGGCGCGATGAGCAGTTCTTC. Protein product: CASSPTDSGRRDEQFF.

A word on this clonotype: A much larger clone sits a single nucleotide away, making a read error possible. The chain joins TRBV24-1 to TRBJ2-1; 9 positions match TRBD2. The CDR3 is 16 residues long. The V and J ends lost 4 bases and 5 bases, in that order; junction bases with no gene match: 8. Germline V gives CDR1 KGHDR, CDR2 SFDVKD. CDR3 bases: TGTGCCACCAGTGACTCTCTAGCGGGATCCAACAATGAGCAGTTCTTC. Protein sequence: CATSDSLAGSNNEQFF.

In this sample, this clonotype turned up many times. The rearrangement joins TRBV9 to TRBJ1-5; D unclear. The ends were cut back, 0 bases at V and 1 base at J, with 5 bases in the middle. The CDR3 is 14 amino acids. CDR1 SGDLS and CDR2 YYNGEE come from the germline V gene. CDR3 sequence reads: CASSVGGSNQPQHF. The CDR3 nucleotides read TGTGCCAGCAGCGTAGGGGGAAGCAATCAGCCCCAGCATTTT.

This clonotype was counted at least ten times. The gene calls are TRBV14 and TRBJ2-1, with 8 bases lining up with TRBD1. This CDR3 is built from 18 residues. Germline V gives CDR1 SGHDN, CDR2 FVKESK. Unmatched junction bases numbered 20, after V lost 3 bases and J lost 10 bases. Written as DNA, the CDR3 is TGTGCCAGCAGCCAGGTCCCCAGGGGGCGGAGGGGATGGGACGAGCAGTTCTTC. Its translation: CASSQVPRGRRGWDEQFF.

A single count supports this clonotype. One end of the junction is discordant with germline, which a read error may explain. The chain employs TRBV7-8 and TRBJ2-7, with D perhaps TRBD1 (6 bases). The germline gives CDR1 SGHVS, CDR2 FQNEAQ. The CDR3 has 16 residues. CDR3 loop: CASSLGVDRLSYERYF. CDR3 DNA: TGTGCCAGCAGCTTAGGGGTTGACAGGCTCTCCTACGAGCGGTACTTC.